Listed here are 30 T cell receptor beta chains from one sample, sequenced in a study of cytomegalovirus exposure and HLA in healthy donors. The PCR used 60 Vbeta and 13 Jbeta primers. This table comes from immunoSEQ multiplex PCR, and its TCRdb copy is limited to in-frame clones, with some not included. The top ten clones hold under 2.5% of a sample with 150,000 to 200,000 clones, over 75% of them seen once. The sequenced sample was PBMCs. All receptors come from a man aged 55 to 70 in good health and CMV-seronegative.

The chain uses TRBV5-6 and TRBJ1-4; 7 bases fit TRBD1. The ends lost 6 bases at V and 8 bases at J; junction bases unmatched: 10. The V gene's germline CDR1 is SGHDT and CDR2 YYEEEE. The CDR3 is made up of 14 amino acids. CDR3 in amino acids: CASNPGTEPEKLFF. In DNA form, the CDR3 reads TGTGCCAGCAACCCCGGGACAGAGCCCGAAAAACTGTTTTTT.

The chain joins TRBV15 to TRBJ2-1; D call uncertain. The V end lost 0 bases, the J end lost 16 bases, and 19 bases lay between the germline ends. The V gene's germline CDR1 is LNHNV and CDR2 YYDKDF (reference sequence). The length of the CDR3 is 14 residues. The CDR3 DNA reads as TGTGCCACCAGCAGAGATAATAGTTTTCGAGCGCCATTCTTC. Translated, it gives CATSRDNSFRAPFF.

This clone was seen only once. The V gene is TRBV4-1, the J gene TRBJ1-2; TRBD1 matches 10 bases. CDR1 is MGHRA and CDR2 is YSYEKL in the germline V gene. Trimming took 3 bases from V and 2 from J; bases not matched to a gene: 6. This CDR3 is built from 16 residues. CDR3 residues: CASSQGGQGGNYGYTF. The CDR3 nucleotides read TGCGCCAGCAGCCAGGGAGGACAGGGGGGCAACTATGGCTACACCTTC.

The chain links TRBV6-5 to TRBJ2-2; 7 bases agree with TRBD2. CDR3 length: 15 residues. Trimming cost V 1 base and J 5 bases; bases outside gene matches: 4. The germline V gene encodes CDR1 MNHEY and CDR2 SVGAGI. DNA of the CDR3: TGTGCCAGCAGTTACTTTGGGGGGGGGACCGGGGAGCTGTTTTTT. Translated: CASSYFGGGTGELFF.

This rearrangement joins TRBV5-1 to TRBJ2-1; TRBD2 matches 14 bases. The CDR3 has 14 amino acids. Germline trimming cut 5 bases from V and 8 bases from J; bases unmatched to any gene: 3. Germline assignment: CDR1 SGHRS and CDR2 YFSETQ. The CDR3 bases are TGCGCCAGCAGGACTAGCGGGGGGGCCGATGAGCAGTTCTTC. Protein: CASRTSGGADEQFF.

The V and J genes are TRBV6-5 and TRBJ1-1, with 8 bases aligning to TRBD1. The germline V gene has CDR1 MNHEY and CDR2 SVGAGI. This CDR3 has 14 residues. V was clipped by 4 bases and J by 1 base; unmatched bases: 2. The CDR3 spells CASSSGQGNTEAFF. CDR3 bases: TGTGCCAGCAGTTCCGGACAGGGGAACACTGAAGCTTTCTTT.

The rearrangement joins TRBV5-1 to TRBJ2-7; perhaps TRBD1 as D (6 bases). Per germline, CDR1 SGHRS and CDR2 YFSETQ. CDR3 length: 16 amino acids. V was clipped by 0 bases and J by 0 bases, with 13 bases between them. The CDR3 DNA sequence: TGCGCCAGCAGCTTGGTTGCAGGGGCGAACTCCTACGAGCAGTACTTC. It codes for CASSLVAGANSYEQYF.

The chain combines TRBV5-1 with TRBJ2-7, with TRBD1 matching over 7 bases. Germline V CDR1 and CDR2: SGHRS, YFSETQ. With V trimmed by 0 bases and J by 3 bases, 6 bases remained unmatched. The CDR3 is 15 residues long. The CDR3 is CASSLDEGAYYEQYF. DNA for the CDR3: TGCGCCAGCAGCTTGGACGAGGGGGCTTACTACGAGCAGTACTTC.

V usage is TRBV9 and J usage is TRBJ2-3, with a weak D call TRBD2 (6 bases). The CDR3 runs to 17 residues. The V end lost 0 bases, the J end lost 5 bases, and 19 bases lay between the germline ends. Germline values: CDR1 SGDLS, CDR2 YYNGEE. As DNA, the CDR3 is TGTGCCAGCAGCGTAGCTATGGGGGGAAGGATTGGAGATACGCAGTATTTT. Translating gives CASSVAMGGRIGDTQYF.

J is TRBJ1-5 and V is TRBV10-3; a possible D gene is TRBD1 (5 bases). Germline V gene lookup returns CDR1 ENHRY and CDR2 SYGVKD. V gave up 7 bases and J gave up 6 bases, with 13 bases separating them. The CDR3 covers 13 residues. For the CDR3, the DNA is TGTGCCATCAAAGGGCAGGGCGGTCAGCCCCAGCATTTT. Translated, it gives CAIKGQGGQPQHF.

This clone was counted a few times. The genes are TRBV2 and TRBJ1-5; D is uncertain. CDR3 length equals 14 residues. Trimming took 7 bases from V and 8 from J, leaving 18 bases between them. Germline V CDR1 and CDR2: SNHLY, FYNNEI. The CDR3 sequence: CASTVPGEGEPQHF. As DNA, the CDR3 is TGTGCCAGCACTGTGCCGGGCGAGGGTGAGCCCCAGCATTTT.

Remarks on this clone: This specimen includes other DNA sequences encoding the same CDR3. This chain links TRBV7-3 with TRBJ2-5, with D maybe TRBD2 (5 bases). The germline CDR1 and CDR2 sequences are SGHTA and FQGTGA. CDR3 size: 13 residues. Trimming took off 9 bases at V and 1 base at J, with 12 bases between the two ends. CDR3 sequence: CASSRGSQETQYF. The CDR3 bases are TGTGCCAGTTCTCGGGGTTCCCAAGAGACCCAGTACTTC.

The chain is built from TRBV28 and TRBJ1-1; TRBD1 might be the D (5 bases). Trimming pared 6 bases from V and 1 base from J, leaving 12 bases between. Germline CDR1 is MDHEN and CDR2 is SYDVKM. The length of the CDR3 is 14 residues. The CDR3 DNA is TGTGCCAGCAGCCGACAGATAACGAACACTGAAGCTTTCTTT. Protein: CASSRQITNTEAFF.

The chain's CDR3 is CASSLDPRGVTEAFF. The DNA for the CDR3 is TGCGCCAGCAGCTTGGATCCCAGGGGAGTCACTGAAGCTTTCTTT. This chain uses TRBV5-1 with TRBJ1-1, with D perhaps matching TRBD1 (6 bases). The ends were cut back, 0 bases at V and 4 bases at J, with 13 bases in the middle. This CDR3 is 15 amino acids long. Germline values: CDR1 SGHRS, CDR2 YFSETQ.

This clone appeared once. The CDR3 bases are TGTGCCAGCAGCGGGAGCGGGGCCTACGAGCAGTACTTC. Protein: CASSGSGAYEQYF. This chain links TRBV7-9 with TRBJ2-5; TRBD2 aligns across 7 bases. Matching the DNA end better, TRBJ2-7 makes the J call doubtful. CDR3 size: 13 residues. Germline lookup yields CDR1 SEHNR and CDR2 FQNEAQ (reference sequence).

Regarding this clone: The junction does not match germline at one end; this may be a read error. The CDR3 reads CASSITGNQPQNF. CDR3 DNA: TGTGCCAGTAGTATAACAGGTAATCAGCCCCAGAATTTT. The chain carries TRBV19 and TRBJ1-5; maybe TRBD1 (5 bases). This CDR3 is built from 13 residues. CDR1 LNHDA and CDR2 SQIVND come from the germline V gene (reference sequence).

The chain recombines TRBV7-8 with TRBJ2-5; a possible D gene is TRBD2 (5 bases). Germline V gene data show CDR1 as SGHVS and CDR2 as FQNEAQ. The CDR3 runs 14 residues. Trimming left V 5 bases short and J 2 bases short, with 12 bases between. The CDR3 sequence: CASSKTEVQETQYF. The CDR3 nucleotides are TGTGCCAGCAGCAAGACGGAGGTACAAGAGACCCAGTACTTC. The full variable domain, in which reference TRBV7-8 and TRBJ2-5 provide the parts outside the CDR3, is GAGVSQSPRYKVAKRGQDVALRCDPISGHVSLFWYQQALGQGPEFLTYFQNEAQLDKSGLPSDRFFAERPEGSVSTLKIQRTQQEDSAVYLCASSKTEVQETQYFGPGTRLLVL.

The chain links TRBV7-9 to TRBJ1-4, with no clear D. The CDR3 extends over 16 amino acids. The ends were cut back, 5 bases at V and 0 bases at J, with 13 bases in the middle. Germline values: CDR1 SEHNR, CDR2 FQNEAQ (reference sequence). DNA for the CDR3: TGTGCCAGCAGCAGACATACGCTTGCAACTAATGAAAAACTGTTTTTT. The encoded protein is CASSRHTLATNEKLFF.

The chain combines TRBV5-5 with TRBJ1-2, with 10 bases lining up with TRBD1. This CDR3 is built from 14 residues. Per germline, CDR1 SGHKS and CDR2 YYEKEE (reference sequence). Trimming removed 3 bases from V and 7 bases from J; junction bases left unmatched: 6. This CDR3 reads CASSSGTGVSGYTF. The CDR3 DNA sequence: TGTGCCAGCAGCTCCGGGACAGGGGTTTCTGGCTACACCTTC.

The V call is TRBV9, the J call TRBJ2-5; no firm D call. The CDR3 loop spans 12 amino acids. The V and J ends lost 0 bases and 3 bases respectively, with 3 bases between them. The germline gives CDR1 SGDLS, CDR2 YYNGEE. In DNA, the CDR3 is TGTGCCAGCAGCGTAGGAGAAGAGACCCAGTACTTC. It yields the protein CASSVGEETQYF.

This clone appeared a few times. The rearrangement uses TRBV5-1 and TRBJ1-1; 7 nucleotides align to TRBD1. V dropped 1 base and J dropped 2; count of bases not matched to a gene: 11. Germline V CDR1 and CDR2: SGHRS, YFSETQ. The CDR3 length is 17 residues. The CDR3 sequence is CASSLRSHRDSNTEAFF. CDR3 DNA: TGCGCCAGCAGCTTGAGGTCTCACCGGGACAGTAACACTGAAGCTTTCTTT.

The chain recombines TRBV6-4 with TRBJ1-1; the D gene is possibly TRBD1 (6 bases). The germline V gene has CDR1 MRHNA and CDR2 SNTAGT. V was trimmed by 6 bases and J by 4 bases, leaving 15 bases between them. The CDR3 covers 14 residues. The CDR3 protein is CASSILGGGTEAFF. The CDR3 DNA follows: TGTGCCAGCAGCATCCTAGGGGGTGGCACTGAAGCTTTCTTT.

Concerning this clone itself: Other DNA sequences within the sample encode an identical CDR3. J is TRBJ2-5 and V is TRBV1; the table's D call of TRBD2 was not tested on the DNA. TRBV1 is labeled a pseudogene. The CDR3 consists of 16 residues. CDR3 protein: CTSSHTSGGRGETQYF. CDR3 in DNA: TGCACCAGCAGCCATACTAGCGGGGGCCGAGGAGAGACCCAGTACTTC.

For this clone: A read error may produce the germline difference seen at one junction end. The genes are TRBV5-8 and TRBJ1-2; TRBD1 matches 7 bases. The CDR3 has 13 amino acids. The germline V gene has CDR1 SGHTS and CDR2 YDEGEE. CDR3 protein: CASRKTGMDGYPF. The CDR3 coding sequence is TGTGCCAGCAGGAAGACAGGGATGGATGGCTACCCCTTC.

The V gene is TRBV29-1, the J gene TRBJ2-5; TRBD2 matches at 10 bases. This CDR3 spans 15 amino acids. The V segment lost 0 bases and the J segment 3 bases; nucleotides outside the gene matches: 4. The germline gives CDR1 SQVTM, CDR2 ANQGSEA. In DNA form, the CDR3 reads TGCAGCGTTGAAGAGTGGAGCGGGGGGGAAGAGACCCAGTACTTC. Translating it yields CSVEEWSGGEETQYF.

V is TRBV5-1 and J is TRBJ2-7, with D possibly TRBD1 on 6 matching bases. The V end lost 2 bases, the J end lost 3 bases, and 12 bases lay between the germline ends. This CDR3 is built from 14 residues. Germline V gives CDR1 SGHRS, CDR2 YFSETQ. CDR3 loop: CASSFSGTNYEQYF. CDR3 in DNA: TGCGCCAGCAGCTTCAGTGGGACAAACTACGAGCAGTACTTC.

In its sample, this clone was seen once. The rearrangement uses TRBV6-5 and TRBJ1-4, with D possibly matching TRBD1 (5 bases). The CDR3 has 15 amino acids. CDR1 is MNHEY and CDR2 is SVGAGI in the germline V gene. Deletions cut 6 bases from V and 0 bases from J, with 11 bases between. CDR3 DNA sequence: TGTGCCAGCAGAGCAGGGTTTGCAACTAATGAAAAACTGTTTTTT. As protein: CASRAGFATNEKLFF.

This chain uses TRBV6-5 with TRBJ2-2; TRBD2 matches at 12 bases. V gave up 6 bases and J gave up 4 bases; unmatched junction bases: 3. Germline V CDR1 and CDR2: MNHEY, SVGAGI. The CDR3 is 15 amino acids. The CDR3 coding sequence is TGTGCCAGCAGCCCGGGACTAGCGGGCACCGGGGAGCTGTTTTTT. Translated: CASSPGLAGTGELFF.

The gene calls are TRBV4-1 and TRBJ2-3; 9 nucleotides match TRBD2. The germline gives CDR1 MGHRA, CDR2 YSYEKL. CDR3 length: 18 residues. V dropped 1 base and J dropped 4; count of bases not matched to a gene: 12. The CDR3 reads CASSQVVGGGAAPDTQYF. Written as DNA, the CDR3 is TGCGCCAGCAGCCAAGTCGTAGGCGGGGGGGCAGCACCAGATACGCAGTATTTT.

This chain connects TRBV11-3 to TRBJ2-2; TRBD1 might be the D (6 bases). The germline V gene encodes CDR1 SGHNT and CDR2 YENEEA. The CDR3 runs 15 residues. V lost 4 bases, J lost 7 bases, and 16 bases lay in between. CDR3 coding DNA: TGTGCCAGCAGCTCCCGGCAGGGGTTGGTCGGGGAGCTGTTTTTT. Residues: CASSSRQGLVGELFF.